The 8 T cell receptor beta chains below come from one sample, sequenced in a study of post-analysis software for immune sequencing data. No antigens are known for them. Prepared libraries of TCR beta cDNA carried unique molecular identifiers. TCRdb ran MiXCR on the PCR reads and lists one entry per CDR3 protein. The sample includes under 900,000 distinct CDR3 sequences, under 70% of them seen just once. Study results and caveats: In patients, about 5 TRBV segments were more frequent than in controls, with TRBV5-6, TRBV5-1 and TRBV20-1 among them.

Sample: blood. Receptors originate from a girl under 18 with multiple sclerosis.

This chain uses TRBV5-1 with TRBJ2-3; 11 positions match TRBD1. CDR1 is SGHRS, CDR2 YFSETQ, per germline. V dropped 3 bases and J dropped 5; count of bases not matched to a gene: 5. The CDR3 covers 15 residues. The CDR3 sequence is CASSSGTGGIDTQYF. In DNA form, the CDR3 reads TGCGCCAGCAGCTCCGGGACAGGGGGGATAGATACGCAGTATTTT.

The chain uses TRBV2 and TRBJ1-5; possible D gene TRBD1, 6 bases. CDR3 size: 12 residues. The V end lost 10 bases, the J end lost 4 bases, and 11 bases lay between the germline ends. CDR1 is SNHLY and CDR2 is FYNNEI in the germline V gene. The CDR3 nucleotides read TGTGCCAACATACAGGGTAATCAGCCCCAGCATTTT. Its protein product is CANIQGNQPQHF.

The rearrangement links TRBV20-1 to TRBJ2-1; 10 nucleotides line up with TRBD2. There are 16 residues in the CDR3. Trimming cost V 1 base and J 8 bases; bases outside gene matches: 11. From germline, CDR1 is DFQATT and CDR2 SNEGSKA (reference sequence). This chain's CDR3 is CSARAASGSVRYEQFF. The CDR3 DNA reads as TGCAGTGCTAGAGCTGCTAGCGGGAGTGTTCGCTATGAGCAGTTCTTC.

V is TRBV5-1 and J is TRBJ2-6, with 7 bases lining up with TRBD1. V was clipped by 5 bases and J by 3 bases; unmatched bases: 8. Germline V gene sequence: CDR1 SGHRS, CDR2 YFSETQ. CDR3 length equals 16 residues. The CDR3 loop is CASRFSGGDGANVLTF. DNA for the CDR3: TGCGCCAGCAGGTTTTCAGGGGGAGATGGGGCCAACGTCCTGACTTTC.

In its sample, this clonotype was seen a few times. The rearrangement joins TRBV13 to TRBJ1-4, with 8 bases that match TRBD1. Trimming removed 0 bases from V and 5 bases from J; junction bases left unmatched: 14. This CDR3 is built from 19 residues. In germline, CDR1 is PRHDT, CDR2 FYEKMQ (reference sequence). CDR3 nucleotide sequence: TGTGCCAGCAGCTTAGGCTACCGGACAGGGACTAAGAGGAATGAAAAACTGTTTTTT. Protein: CASSLGYRTGTKRNEKLFF.

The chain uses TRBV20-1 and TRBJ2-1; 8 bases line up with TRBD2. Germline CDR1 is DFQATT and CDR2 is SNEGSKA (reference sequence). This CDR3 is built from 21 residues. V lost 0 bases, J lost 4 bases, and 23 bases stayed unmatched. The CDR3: CSARDTNSGSGTSILYNEQFF. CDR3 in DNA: TGCAGTGCTAGAGATACAAATTCGGGTAGCGGGACTAGTATACTATACAATGAGCAGTTCTTC.

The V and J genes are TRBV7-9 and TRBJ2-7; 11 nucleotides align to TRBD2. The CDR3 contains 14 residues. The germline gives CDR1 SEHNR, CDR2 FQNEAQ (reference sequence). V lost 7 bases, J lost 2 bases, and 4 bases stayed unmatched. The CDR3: CASTQLAGAYEQYF. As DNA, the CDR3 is TGTGCCAGCACCCAACTAGCGGGAGCCTACGAGCAGTACTTC.

The CDR3 loop is CASRLRSGQDGAEAFF. The CDR3 DNA reads TGTGCCAGCAGACTTAGGTCCGGACAGGACGGGGCTGAAGCTTTCTTT. The rearrangement uses TRBV7-8 and TRBJ1-1, with 7 positions matching TRBD1. The CDR3 consists of 16 residues. The ends lost 6 bases at V and 6 bases at J; junction bases unmatched: 16. The germline gives CDR1 SGHVS, CDR2 FQNEAQ.